This T cell receptor (beta chain) was documented in a study of T cells after yellow fever vaccination. Trimming cost V 6 bases and J 5 bases, with 21 bases left between them. CDR1 is SGHTA and CDR2 is FQGNSA in the germline V gene. The CDR3 runs 16 residues. This clonotype was seen ten or more times. MiXCR was run by TCRdb on the 5' RACE reads, yielding one entry per CDR3 protein. In the table there are some 250,000 distinct CDR3 sequences, approximately 3.8% of which are singletons. The rearrangement uses TRBV7-2 and TRBJ2-3; tentatively, D is TRBD2 (6 bases). This clonotype was sampled from a man aged 18 to 30 who received the YFV17D yellow fever vaccine. The sequencing used PBMCs, collected 15 days after the yellow fever booster vaccination. CDR3 sequence: CASRPPGGVRLDTQYF. The CDR3 DNA sequence: TGTGCCAGCAGACCCCCCGGCGGGGTTCGTCTAGATACGCAGTATTTT.